One and the same sample provided the 22 T cell receptor beta chains below, sequenced in a study of early T cells in non-severe SARS-CoV-2 infection. A single record per CDR3 protein comes from TCRdb applying MiXCR to the 5' RACE reads. The profile shows about 81,000 distinct CDR3 sequences, approximately 6% of them singletons. Sequencing was carried out using whole blood. Every receptor here comes from an adult who was a healthcare worker with PCR-confirmed SARS-CoV-2 infection or an uninfected control (not recorded which).

The sample holds many counts of this clonotype. V gene TRBV19 combines with J gene TRBJ2-1; the D gene is possibly TRBD2 (6 bases). The CDR3 has 16 amino acids. Trimming stripped 7 bases from V and 4 bases from J, with 20 bases between. The germline CDR1 and CDR2 sequences are LNHDA and SQIVND (reference sequence). The CDR3, as DNA: TGTGCCAGTACTCTTTCTAGCGCCGGGAAGTACAATGAGCAGTTCTTC. Protein product: CASTLSSAGKYNEQFF.

V and J are TRBV7-2 and TRBJ1-5, with TRBD1 matching over 8 bases. The CDR3 covers 15 residues. Germline CDR1 and CDR2: SGHTA and FQGNSA. Losses at the gene ends were 4 bases for V and 7 bases for J; bases not matched to a gene: 9. The CDR3 DNA sequence: TGTGCCAGCAGCTCTGACAGGGGATGGGGACAGCCCCAGCATTTT. Amino acid sequence: CASSSDRGWGQPQHF.

The V and J genes are TRBV29-1 and TRBJ1-1; a possible D gene is TRBD1 (6 bases). The length of the CDR3 is 13 residues. Germline V CDR1 and CDR2: SQVTM, ANQGSEA. V was cut by 6 bases and J by 5 bases, with 16 bases left in between. CDR3 nucleotides: TGCAGCGTGGGAAGGGGAGGGGGGACTGAAGCTTTCTTT. This encodes CSVGRGGGTEAFF.

V usage is TRBV6-6 and J usage is TRBJ2-5; D uncertain. Trimming removed 0 bases at V and 5 bases at J, with 13 bases between. This CDR3 has 15 amino acids. Germline CDR1 reads MNHNY; CDR2 reads SVGAGI (reference sequence). Written as DNA, the CDR3 is TGTGCCAGCAGTTACTCGATGGCAGGTGGTGAGACCCAGTACTTC. As protein: CASSYSMAGGETQYF.

In the case of this clonotype: Just one base apart from a much larger clone, this may be a read error. This chain connects TRBV27 to TRBJ2-3; no reliable D call. This CDR3 spans 13 amino acids. The V gene's germline CDR1 is MNHEY and CDR2 SMNVEV (reference sequence). V was trimmed by 4 bases and J by 4 bases, leaving 9 bases between them. CDR3 residues: CASSSSWADTQYF. The CDR3, as DNA: TGTGCCAGCAGTTCATCGTGGGCAGATACGCAGTATTTT.

V gene TRBV7-8 combines with J gene TRBJ2-5; D is uncertain. Germline values: CDR1 SGHVS, CDR2 FQNEAQ. The CDR3 is 9 amino acids. Between the trimmed V and J ends, which lost 11 bases and 5 bases, there was a span of 6 bases. The CDR3 DNA is TGTGCCGTGGGGGAGACCCAGTACTTC. It specifies CAVGETQYF.

J is TRBJ2-2 and V is TRBV4-2; D is unclear. The CDR3 totals 14 residues. Germline CDR1 LGHNA, CDR2 YNFKEQ. The V gene lost 6 bases and the J gene lost 0 bases, with 8 bases spanning the gap. CDR3 in amino acids: CASRSAANTGELFF. The CDR3, as DNA: TGTGCCAGCAGGTCCGCTGCGAACACCGGGGAGCTGTTTTTT.

This chain joins TRBV30 and TRBJ1-1; 7 bases agree with TRBD1. The length of the CDR3 is 17 residues. CDR1 and CDR2 (germline): GTSNPN, SVGIG (reference sequence). The junction had 13 bases not matched to a gene; V was cut back by 2 bases and J by 1 base. CDR3 DNA: TGTGCCTGGAGTCCAAAGGACCAGGGGGTGCGGAACACTGAAGCTTTCTTT. This translates into CAWSPKDQGVRNTEAFF. The variable domain in full, with the rest retrieved from reference TRBV30 and TRBJ1-1, is SQTIHQWPATLVQPVGSPLSLECTVEGTSNPNLYWYRQAAGRGLQLLFYSVGIGQISSEVPQNLSASRPQDRQFILSSKKLLLSDSGFYLCAWSPKDQGVRNTEAFFGQGTRLTVV.

V gene TRBV11-3 combines with J gene TRBJ2-1; 10 bases fit TRBD2. The germline gives CDR1 SGHNT, CDR2 YENEEA. Trimming removed 5 bases from V and 7 bases from J; junction bases left unmatched: 17. The CDR3 sequence is 18 residues long. CDR3 DNA sequence: TGTGCCAGCAGCCCCCGAGGGTCTAGCGGGAGTATGGTAAATGAGCAGTTCTTC. Amino acids: CASSPRGSSGSMVNEQFF.

A few counts support this clonotype. DNA of the CDR3: TGTGCCAGCAGCCAAGCCGGGACAGGGAGTAATGAGCAGTTCTTC. This gives the protein CASSQAGTGSNEQFF. The chain links TRBV3-1 to TRBJ2-1; 9 positions match TRBD1. With V trimmed by 1 base and J by 7 bases, 5 bases remained unmatched. Germline values: CDR1 LGHDT, CDR2 YNNKEL (reference sequence). This CDR3 is built from 15 residues.

The V call is TRBV28, the J call TRBJ2-7; D uncertain. Germline assignment: CDR1 MDHEN and CDR2 SYDVKM. The CDR3 sequence is 14 residues long. Trimming removed 5 bases at V and 4 bases at J, with 15 bases between. CDR3 amino acids: CASSLNPTPYEQYF. CDR3 sequence (DNA): TGTGCCAGCAGTCTCAACCCGACCCCGTACGAGCAGTACTTC.

This clonotype was seen repeatedly, ten times or more. The J gene is TRBJ2-6, the V gene TRBV7-6; possibly TRBD1 for D (5 bases). The CDR3 consists of 16 residues. Germline CDR1 reads SGHVS; CDR2 reads FNYEAQ. The ends were cut back, 1 base at V and 1 base at J, with 8 bases in the middle. The CDR3 here is CASSLGSGSGANVLTF. DNA for the CDR3: TGTGCCAGCAGCTTAGGATCAGGGTCTGGGGCCAACGTCCTGACTTTC.

This clonotype came up many times. The chain links TRBV5-4 to TRBJ2-6; D call uncertain. Germline CDR1 SGHNT, CDR2 YYREEE (reference sequence). The CDR3 loop spans 15 amino acids. V was cut by 2 bases and J by 3 bases, with 9 bases left in between. CDR3 DNA: TGTGCCAGCAGCTTAAGGGTGAATGGGGCCAACGTCCTGACTTTC. The encoded protein is CASSLRVNGANVLTF.

This clonotype was counted a few times. V and J are TRBV20-1 and TRBJ2-7; D tentatively fits TRBD1 or TRBD2 (5 bases each). The CDR3 sequence is 11 residues long. CDR1 and CDR2 from the germline V gene are DFQATT and SNEGSKA (reference sequence). The CDR3 coding sequence is TGCCAGGGAGCAGGCCTCTTCGAGCAGTACTTC. Translating it yields CQGAGLFEQYF.

This clonotype was observed a few times. This chain connects TRBV6-5 to TRBJ2-7; 9 nucleotides agree with TRBD1. The CDR3 consists of 14 residues. Germline V CDR1 and CDR2: MNHEY, SVGAGI. V dropped 6 bases and J dropped 0; count of bases not matched to a gene: 3. The CDR3 sequence: CASSGQGSSYEQYF. The CDR3 coding sequence is TGTGCCAGCAGCGGACAGGGGAGCTCCTACGAGCAGTACTTC.

This clonotype appeared many times. V usage is TRBV6-5 and J usage is TRBJ1-1, with D possibly TRBD1 on 5 matching bases. Looked up from germline, CDR1 is MNHEY and CDR2 is SVGAGI. Between the trimmed V and J ends, which lost 4 bases and 5 bases, there was a span of 8 bases. CDR3 length equals 12 residues. This chain's CDR3 is CASSFRGTEAFF. The CDR3 nucleotides are TGTGCCAGCAGTTTTAGGGGTACTGAAGCTTTCTTT.

At least ten counts were recorded for this clonotype. The chain couples TRBV5-1 to TRBJ1-1, with D perhaps TRBD1 (6 bases). Deletions cut 3 bases from V and 2 bases from J, with 14 bases between. The germline V gene has CDR1 SGHRS and CDR2 YFSETQ. The CDR3 length is 15 residues. CDR3 bases: TGCGCCAGCAGCTCGCGGGGGCAGCAAAACACTGAAGCTTTCTTT. It translates to CASSSRGQQNTEAFF.

This clonotype was picked up a small number of times. The J gene is TRBJ2-5, the V gene TRBV7-6, with TRBD1 as a possible D gene (6 bases). The CDR3 has 12 amino acids. The V gene lost 5 bases and the J gene lost 5 bases, with 9 bases spanning the gap. Germline V lookup: CDR1 SGHVS, CDR2 FNYEAQ. The DNA of the CDR3 is TGTGCCAGCAGCGGTAGGGGGGAGACCCAGTACTTC. It encodes CASSGRGETQYF.

This clonotype was detected only a few times. This chain joins TRBV7-6 and TRBJ1-1, with TRBD1 as a possible D gene (5 bases). The CDR3 consists of 15 residues. The ends were cut back, 7 bases at V and 10 bases at J, with 25 bases in the middle. Germline V CDR1 and CDR2: SGHVS, FNYEAQ. The CDR3 bases are TGTGCCAGCACCCCGCGCCAGGGACCGATTCGGGGAGCTTTCTTT. Translation: CASTPRQGPIRGAFF.

This clonotype has at least ten counts. This sequence joins TRBV6-6 and TRBJ2-7, with 12 bases identical to TRBD1. V gave up 6 bases and J gave up 2 bases; unmatched junction bases: 5. The CDR3 has 15 residues. The germline CDR1 and CDR2 sequences are MNHNY and SVGAGI (reference sequence). CDR3 DNA: TGTGCCAGCAGCCAAGGGGACAGGGGGCCCTACGAGCAGTACTTC. It yields the protein CASSQGDRGPYEQYF.

This clonotype turned up a few times. V usage is TRBV29-1 and J usage is TRBJ1-1; 7 bases fit TRBD1. Trimming removed 0 bases from V and 4 bases from J; junction bases left unmatched: 8. The CDR3 is 15 residues long. The germline V gene has CDR1 SQVTM and CDR2 ANQGSEA. The CDR3 DNA reads as TGCAGCGTTGAAGATGGACTGGCAGGGGGCACTGAAGCTTTCTTT. As protein: CSVEDGLAGGTEAFF.

Many counts were recorded for this clonotype. The chain is built from TRBV4-1 and TRBJ1-2; the match to TRBD1 covers 9 bases. The CDR3 runs 14 residues. The J segment lost 4 bases and the V segment lost 4 bases, leaving 4 bases of the junction unmatched. The V gene's germline CDR1 is MGHRA and CDR2 YSYEKL. CDR3 region: CASSRTGDSYGYTF. The CDR3 region has the DNA TGCGCCAGCAGCCGGACAGGGGACTCCTATGGCTACACCTTC.